This T cell receptor (beta chain) was sequenced in a study of CD8 T cells in Susac syndrome. There are 14 residues in the CDR3. Germline CDR1 MNHEY, CDR2 SVGAGI. The V and J ends lost 0 bases and 9 bases respectively, with 14 bases between them. After extraction with the RNeasy kit, roughly 0.5 to 1 ug of the RNA was reverse transcribed using random hexamers. Multiplex PCR with immunoSEQ amplified the TCR beta CDR3 across 54 Vbeta and 13 Jbeta. TCRdb called the immunoSEQ multiplex PCR reads again in MiXCR, with one record for every CDR3 protein. The table includes a few hundred thousand distinct CDR3 sequences, 85% to 95% detected once.

The TCR sequence derives from a human donor with multiple sclerosis. Sequencing used CD4+ T cells from PBMCs. This chain uses TRBV6-5 with TRBJ2-5; D is possibly TRBD1 or TRBD2 (5 bases each). CDR3 DNA: TGTGCCAGCAGTTACTCCCGGGACCTCGAGGCCCAGTACTTC. As protein: CASSYSRDLEAQYF.